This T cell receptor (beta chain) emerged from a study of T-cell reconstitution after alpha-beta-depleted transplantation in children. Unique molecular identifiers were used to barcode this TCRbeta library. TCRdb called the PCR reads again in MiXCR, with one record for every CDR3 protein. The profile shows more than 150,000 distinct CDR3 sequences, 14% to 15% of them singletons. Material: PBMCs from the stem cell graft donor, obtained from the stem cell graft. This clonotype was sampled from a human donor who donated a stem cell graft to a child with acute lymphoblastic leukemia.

CDR3 bases: TGTGCCAGCAGTAGGACTAGCTGGGGTGAGCAGTTCTTC. Amino acid sequence: CASSRTSWGEQFF. The V call is TRBV6-4, the J call TRBJ2-1; 8 nucleotides match TRBD2. The V gene end was trimmed by 5 bases and the J gene end by 9 bases; junction bases not matched to a gene: 6. Germline CDR1 reads MRHNA; CDR2 reads SNTAGT. This CDR3 contains 13 residues.